These T cell receptor beta chains were read from a single sample in a study of vaccination effects on CD4 cells after COVID-19. No antigen is known for these receptors. Assay: immunoSEQ multiplex PCR; the TCRdb copy retains only in-frame clones and omits some. In the table there are some 68,000 clones, about 80% of which are singletons. The sequencing here drew on CD4+ T cells from PBMCs cultured with SARS-CoV-2 spike peptides, taken before COVID-19 vaccination. The receptors shown here come from a human donor who received a COVID-19 vaccine. Each CDR3 is given with its conserved first and last residue. Each record gives: D gene, V gene, J gene, clone size, CDR3 DNA, CDR3 protein. The D gene is left open where the match is weak. The size of a clone is reported for some rows only, either as once, few or many, or as a class for expanded clones.

>.|TRBV6-2/TRBV6-3|TRBJ2-5|once
TGTGCCAGCAGTCGACAGCCCTCGGGGCCCCAGTACTTC
CASSRQPSGPQYF
>.|TRBV6-2/TRBV6-3|TRBJ1-1|.
TGTGCCAGCAGTTATGGCCCCAGTCTACCTAAGAACACTGAAGCTTTCTTT
CASSYGPSLPKNTEAFF
>.|TRBV7-6|TRBJ2-3|.
TGTGCCAGCAGCTTATATGGAGCAGATACGCAGTATTTT
CASSLYGADTQYF
>.|TRBV7-3|TRBJ2-3|.
TGTGCCAGCAGCCTACCAGGGGGGGCCACAGATACGCAGTATTTT
CASSLPGGATDTQYF
>.|TRBV9|TRBJ2-5|.
TGTGCCAGCAGCGTAGGCTCCCTGTCCCGCCAAGAGACCCAGTACTTC
CASSVGSLSRQETQYF
>TRBD2|TRBV6-1|TRBJ2-1|.
TGTGCCAGCAGTGAATTCGGCAGCGGGGGGACTACCCTTTACAATGAGCAGTTCTTC
CASSEFGSGGTTLYNEQFF
>.|TRBV18|TRBJ1-2|.
TGTGCCAGCTCTACCGACTCAAGGGATGGCTACACCTTC
CASSTDSRDGYTF
>TRBD2|TRBV24-1|TRBJ2-5|.
TGTGCCACCAGCCCCCCCGGGGGGACCAAGACCCAGTACTTC
CATSPPGGTKTQYF
>TRBD1|TRBV27|TRBJ1-1|few
TGTGCCAGCCTTCGGACAGGGGGAGTGAACACTGAAGCTTTCTTT
CASLRTGGVNTEAFF
>TRBD2|TRBV10-3|TRBJ2-5|.
TGTGCCATCAGTCAGGGACTAGCGGGGCAGGCCCAGTACTTC
CAISQGLAGQAQYF
>TRBD2|TRBV10-1|TRBJ2-3|.
TGCGCCAGCAGTCCCGGGACTAGGGTGGATACGCAGTATTTT
CASSPGTRVDTQYF
>.|TRBV7-3|TRBJ2-2|.
TGTGCCAGCGGCAGAGGGGAGAACACCGGGGAGCTGTTTTTT
CASGRGENTGELFF
>.|TRBV14|TRBJ1-2|few
TGTGCCAGCAGCCAAGAACCGGGCTACTATGGCTACACCTTC
CASSQEPGYYGYTF
>TRBD2|TRBV2|TRBJ2-3|.
TGTGCCAGCAGTGCCCAGCTAGCGGGGGCGGGTACGCAGTATTTT
CASSAQLAGAGTQYF
>.|TRBV28|TRBJ1-5|.
TGTGCCAGCAGTTTGGTAGGTAATCAGCCCCAGCATTTT
CASSLVGNQPQHF
>TRBD1|TRBV9|TRBJ1-6|few
TGTGCCAGCAGCGTATCAGGGGGCCCGAATTCACCCCTCCACTTT
CASSVSGGPNSPLHF
>.|TRBV29-1|TRBJ2-5|.
TGCAGCGTTGACAGGGTACAAGAGACCCAGTACTTC
CSVDRVQETQYF
>.|TRBV28|TRBJ1-5|.
TGTGCCAGCAGTTTATATCAGCCCCAGCATTTT
CASSLYQPQHF
>.|TRBV7-9|TRBJ2-5|.
TGTGCCAGCACCAACCGGTGGGGGCAAGAGACCCAGTACTTC
CASTNRWGQETQYF
>.|TRBV7-2|TRBJ2-1|.
TGTGCCAGCAGCTTAATTATTACCTACAATGAGCAGTTCTTC
CASSLIITYNEQFF
>.|TRBV7-2|TRBJ1-1|.
TGTGCCAGCAGCTTAAACGGCCAGGGGAACACTGAAGCTTTCTTT
CASSLNGQGNTEAFF
>TRBD2|TRBV5-1|TRBJ2-5|.
TGCGCCAGCAGCTCGGGACTAGCGGGGAAAGAGACCCAGTACTTC
CASSSGLAGKETQYF
>.|TRBV19|TRBJ1-2|.
TGTGCCAGTAGTACCCCGACGAAGCGACGTGGCTACACCTTC
CASSTPTKRRGYTF
>.|TRBV2|TRBJ1-3|.
TGTGCCAGCAGTTCCCAGGGATCTTCTTCTGGAAACACCATATATTTT
CASSSQGSSSGNTIYF
>TRBD1|TRBV7-2|TRBJ2-4|.
TGTGCCAGCAGCTTAGCAGGACAGGGGGCGAACATTCAGTACTTC
CASSLAGQGANIQYF
>TRBD1|TRBV7-2|TRBJ1-1|.
TGTGCCAGCAGCTTTGAGGACAGGGTGAACACTGAAGCTTTCTTT
CASSFEDRVNTEAFF
>TRBD1|TRBV5-4|TRBJ2-3|.
TGTGCCAGCAGCCTTGACAGGGTTCGGGTTACGCAGTATTTT
CASSLDRVRVTQYF
>.|TRBV12-3/TRBV12-4|TRBJ2-5|.
TGTGCCAGCACCAACACAGGTCAAGAGACCCAGTACTTC
CASTNTGQETQYF
>TRBD1|TRBV2|TRBJ2-3|.
TGTGCCAGCGGAGACAGGGGAGCAGGAGATACGCAGTATTTT
CASGDRGAGDTQYF
>TRBD1|TRBV3-1/TRBV3-2|TRBJ2-1|.
TGTGCCAGCAGCCAGGACAGGAGATCCTACAATGAGCAGTTCTTC
CASSQDRRSYNEQFF
>.|TRBV6-5|TRBJ2-3|.
TGTGCCAGCAAGCGGGCAGGGATCACAGATACGCAGTATTTT
CASKRAGITDTQYF
>.|TRBV7-2|TRBJ1-1|.
TGTGCCAGCAGCGTTGACTTGAACACCCTGAACACTGAAGCTTTCTTT
CASSVDLNTLNTEAFF
>TRBD1|TRBV4-3|TRBJ2-5|.
TGCGCCAGCAGCCAACCGACAGGGACCCAAGAGACCCAGTACTTC
CASSQPTGTQETQYF
>.|TRBV4-2|TRBJ2-5|.
TGTGCCAGCAGCCAAGAGCTTAGGAGAAACCGGTGGGAGACCCAGTACTTC
CASSQELRRNRWETQYF
>.|TRBV30|TRBJ2-5|.
TGTGCCTGGAGTGTGGGCAGTTCGCGACAGGAGACCCAGTACTTC
CAWSVGSSRQETQYF
>.|TRBV10-2|TRBJ2-2|.
TGCGCCAGCTTACTTAGGGGGTGGGACACCGGGGAGCTGTTTTTT
CASLLRGWDTGELFF
>.|TRBV30|TRBJ1-5|few
TGTGCCTGGAGTACAGGGCCTAGCAATCAGCCCCAGCATTTT
CAWSTGPSNQPQHF
>.|TRBV5-8|TRBJ1-4|.
TGTGCCAGCAGCCCGGGGTGGGGGATCGGAACTAATGAAAAACTGTTTTTT
CASSPGWGIGTNEKLFF
>.|TRBV11-1|TRBJ2-1|few
TGTGCCAGCAGCAAGCAGTCCGTGTACAATGAGCAGTTCTTC
CASSKQSVYNEQFF
>TRBD1|TRBV15|TRBJ2-5|.
TGTGCCACCAGCAGGGATCGGACAGGAAACCAAGAGACCCAGTACTTC
CATSRDRTGNQETQYF
>.|TRBV18|TRBJ1-2|.
TGTGCCAGCTCACCACCGGTCCATCGGGGCTACACCTTC
CASSPPVHRGYTF
>.|TRBV2|TRBJ1-1|.
TGTGCCAGCAGGGGGGAGAACACTGAAGCTTTCTTT
CASRGENTEAFF
>.|TRBV7-3|TRBJ2-1|.
TGTGCCAGCAGCTTAGCGCCGCTGGGTGAGCAGTTCTTC
CASSLAPLGEQFF
>.|TRBV6-1|TRBJ1-6|.
TGTGCCAGCAGTGACGGGACGGTAAATTCACCCCTCCACTTT
CASSDGTVNSPLHF
>.|TRBV18|TRBJ1-2|.
TGTGCCAGCTCACCAGGGCAGGCCTATGGCTACACCTTC
CASSPGQAYGYTF
>.|TRBV5-1|TRBJ1-3|.
TGCGCCAGCAGCTTGGGGGACACCTCTGGAAACACCATATATTTT
CASSLGDTSGNTIYF
>.|TRBV7-9|TRBJ1-1|.
TGTGCCAGCAGATTAACACAGGGGAACACTGAAGCTTTCTTT
CASRLTQGNTEAFF
>.|TRBV11-1|TRBJ2-3|once
TGTGCCAGCAGCCCGGACCCTTTCGCAGATACGCAGTATTTT
CASSPDPFADTQYF
>.|TRBV6-5|TRBJ1-1|once
TGTGCCAGCAGATTACAGGAGAACACTGAAGCTTTCTTT
CASRLQENTEAFF
>.|TRBV18|TRBJ2-5|.
TGTGCCAGCTCACCAAGGGGCGGACAAGAGACCCAGTACTTC
CASSPRGGQETQYF
>.|TRBV5-1|TRBJ2-3|.
TGCGCCAGCAGCTTGAGCGTTGATACGCAGTATTTT
CASSLSVDTQYF
>.|TRBV10-3|TRBJ1-1|.
TGTGCCATCAGACCCGGGACGGCGAACACTGAAGCTTTCTTT
CAIRPGTANTEAFF
>.|TRBV3-1/TRBV3-2|TRBJ1-1|.
TGTGCCAGCAGCCAAGGACCGGACACTGAAGCTTTCTTT
CASSQGPDTEAFF
>.|TRBV13|TRBJ1-1|.
TGTGCCAGCAGCCCCGGGGAAATCACTGAAGCTTTCTTT
CASSPGEITEAFF
>.|TRBV5-4|TRBJ2-5|once
TGTGCCAGCAGCTTTCGAGGTTTACAAGAGACCCAGTACTTC
CASSFRGLQETQYF
>.|TRBV4-1|TRBJ1-2|.
TGCGCCAGCAGCCAAGGGGGGGAATACTATGGCTACACCTTC
CASSQGGEYYGYTF
>TRBD1|TRBV20-1|TRBJ1-2|.
TGCAGTGCTAGTCTTCAGGGGGCGACCGGTGGCTACACCTTC
CSASLQGATGGYTF
>.|TRBV5-1|TRBJ1-1|.
TGCGCCAGCAGGGGGACGGTGAACACTGAAGCTTTCTTT
CASRGTVNTEAFF
>TRBD1|TRBV5-8|TRBJ1-1|few
TGTGCCAGCAGCTTGGAAAGGGGGCGGAGGAACACTGAAGCTTTCTTT
CASSLERGRRNTEAFF